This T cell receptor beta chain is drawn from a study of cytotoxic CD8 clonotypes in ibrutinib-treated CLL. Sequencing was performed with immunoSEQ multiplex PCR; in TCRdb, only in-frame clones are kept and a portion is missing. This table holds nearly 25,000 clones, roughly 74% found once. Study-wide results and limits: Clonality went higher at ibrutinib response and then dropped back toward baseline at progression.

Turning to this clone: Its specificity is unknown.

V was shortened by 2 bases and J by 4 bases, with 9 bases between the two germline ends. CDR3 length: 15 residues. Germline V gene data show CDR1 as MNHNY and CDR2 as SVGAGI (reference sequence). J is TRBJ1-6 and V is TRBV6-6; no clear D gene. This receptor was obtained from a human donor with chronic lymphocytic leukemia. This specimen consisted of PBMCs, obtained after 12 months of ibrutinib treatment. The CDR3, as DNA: TGTGCCAGCAGTTACGGGTCGTCTTATAATTCACCCCTCCACTTT. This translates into CASSYGSSYNSPLHF.